The rows below give T cell receptor beta chains drawn from one sample of a study of T cell repertoires in aging, cancer and after chemotherapy. TCRdb re-derived calls from the multiplex PCR reads in MiXCR, one entry per CDR3 protein. The sample lists about 910 distinct CDR3 sequences; about 60% were seen once. The sequencing sample was made of blood. These receptor sequences come from a human donor with a blood cancer. Each CDR3 is given without its conserved first and last residue.

V	J	CDR3
TRBV19	TRBJ2-6	ASSIIGGVYSGANVLT
TRBV12-3/TRBV12-4	TRBJ2-3	ASSLLVVGTDTQY
TRBV19	TRBJ2-7	ASSAETQGVEQY
TRBV5-1	TRBJ2-5	ASSPRTSGAQETQY
TRBV11-2	TRBJ1-3	ASSPRAGNSGNTIY
TRBV5-6	TRBJ2-1	ASSSSRDRGNEQF
TRBV20-1	TRBJ2-3	SARDLTRGEDTQY
TRBV6-6	TRBJ1-3	ASSSSGTLSGNTIY
TRBV29-1	TRBJ1-2	SVASTGAYGYT
TRBV29-1	TRBJ1-2	SVADSFYGYT
TRBV29-1	TRBJ2-3	SVSSGAYTDTQY
TRBV12-3/TRBV12-4	TRBJ2-5	ASNRAGGRETQN
TRBV20-1	TRBJ1-4	SARGGTGFEKLF
TRBV19	TRBJ2-6	ASSRDRGAPGANVLT
TRBV11-1	TRBJ1-2	ASSEGQGAWGYT
TRBV18	TRBJ1-6	ASSPNAGDSPLH
TRBV27	TRBJ2-3	ASRQQDSTDTQY
TRBV7-6	TRBJ1-1	ASSQDLGTEAF
TRBV11-2	TRBJ2-7	ASSLDSISYEQY
TRBV27	TRBJ2-3	ASRQTASTDTQY
TRBV29-1	TRBJ2-7	SVFDRASGGEQY
TRBV10-1	TRBJ2-1	ASSDTAGGYNEQF
TRBV6-5	TRBJ1-1	ASSTMNTEAF
TRBV18	TRBJ2-1	ASSPPSRATLVNEQF
TRBV6-1	TRBJ1-2	ASSEGTVYGYT
TRBV19	TRBJ1-3	ASSRDGTGGYTIY
TRBV12-3/TRBV12-4	TRBJ2-1	ASSPRTSGGVTREQF
TRBV19	TRBJ2-1	ASTGTGYNEQF
TRBV6-5	TRBJ1-2	ASSRIKGFYGYT
TRBV11-1	TRBJ1-6	ASSSTGPYNSPLH
TRBV30	TRBJ2-1	AWIKASYNEQF
TRBV12-3/TRBV12-4	TRBJ2-3	ASSLDRRSTDTQY
TRBV7-9	TRBJ2-3	ASSKGLERG
TRBV30	TRBJ2-5	AWAEQGAIETQY
TRBV15	TRBJ1-6	ATSRRGQNSPLH
TRBV29-1	TRBJ2-1	SVEDPQGGVVNEQF
TRBV6-5	TRBJ1-2	ASSHGGSGYT
TRBV6-5	TRBJ2-2	ASSLVFPSAGYTGELF
TRBV6-6	TRBJ2-3	ASSQSGGPTDTQY
TRBV27	TRBJ2-3	ASSLSTGSTDTQY
TRBV30	TRBJ2-3	AWTTQGLSTDTQY
TRBV15	TRBJ1-4	ATSRQGAGEKLF
TRBV6-5	TRBJ2-7	ASSEARTGGYEQY
TRBV19	TRBJ2-7	ASSTGRIYEQY
TRBV20-1	TRBJ1-2	SATGTGGSYGYT
TRBV6-5	TRBJ1-1	ASRQGGAEAF
TRBV6-5	TRBJ1-2	TSSYVTGTGAYGYT
TRBV12-3/TRBV12-4	TRBJ2-3	ASSPRTGTDTQY
TRBV5-4	TRBJ1-2	ASSLKGTYGYT
TRBV30	TRBJ1-2	THSLVYGYT
TRBV6-1	TRBJ1-4	ASSYDTGGAGEKLF
TRBV11-1	TRBJ1-6	ASSAGQQNSPLH
TRBV30	TRBJ1-4	AWSVHSGGTNEKLF
TRBV12-3/TRBV12-4	TRBJ1-2	ASKPGQLGYT
TRBV12-3/TRBV12-4	TRBJ2-5	ASSFVGGGQETQY